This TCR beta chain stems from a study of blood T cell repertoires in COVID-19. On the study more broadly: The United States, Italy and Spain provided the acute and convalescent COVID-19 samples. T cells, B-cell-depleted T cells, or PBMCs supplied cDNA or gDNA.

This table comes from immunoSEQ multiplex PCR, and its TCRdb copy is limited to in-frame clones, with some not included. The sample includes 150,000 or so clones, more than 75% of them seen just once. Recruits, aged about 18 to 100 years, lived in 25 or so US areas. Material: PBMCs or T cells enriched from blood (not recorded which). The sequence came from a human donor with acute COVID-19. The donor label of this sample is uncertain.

The CDR3 DNA reads as TGTGCCAGCAGCATTTCGACACTCCTCGGGGCTGAAGCTTTCTTT. Protein product: CASSISTLLGAEAFF. The J gene is TRBJ1-1, the V gene TRBV7-9, with no clear D. The CDR3 runs 15 residues. Germline CDR1 reads SEHNR; CDR2 reads FQNEAQ (reference sequence). Trimming removed 5 bases from V and 6 bases from J, with 19 bases in between.